These 25 T cell receptor beta chains were all obtained from the same sample, sequenced in a study of cytomegalovirus exposure and HLA in healthy donors. The study ran its PCR with 60 Vbeta and 13 Jbeta primers. Repertoires were generated with immunoSEQ multiplex PCR, while TCRdb's copy carries only in-frame clones and drops some. The sample yields about 160,000 clones, roughly four fifths seen once. Material for sequencing was PBMCs. The receptors stem from a woman between 40 and 50 years old in good health and CMV-seronegative.

The chain employs TRBV28 and TRBJ1-4; D uncertain. This CDR3 has 14 amino acids. In germline, CDR1 is MDHEN, CDR2 SYDVKM. Trimming removed 10 bases at V and 8 bases at J, with 20 bases between. The CDR3 DNA reads TGTGCCACCAGACCGGCGGGTGGTAGAGAAAAACTGTTTTTT. Its translation is CATRPAGGREKLFF.

This chain joins TRBV5-1 and TRBJ2-7; 9 positions match TRBD1. This CDR3 contains 14 residues. Germline values: CDR1 SGHRS, CDR2 YFSETQ. V shed 6 bases and J 5 bases; nucleotides not matched to a gene: 9. The CDR3 sequence is CASNPGQGFNEQYF. The CDR3 DNA is TGCGCCAGCAACCCCGGACAGGGGTTCAACGAGCAGTACTTC.

This sequence joins TRBV29-1 and TRBJ2-3, with D perhaps TRBD2 (5 bases). The germline V gene encodes CDR1 SQVTM and CDR2 ANQGSEA. Deletions cut 2 bases from V and 3 bases from J, with 12 bases between. CDR3 length equals 14 residues. DNA for the CDR3: TGCAGCGTTGAAAATCCGGGGTCGACAGATACGCAGTATTTT. It is translated as CSVENPGSTDTQYF.

The J gene is TRBJ2-7, the V gene TRBV6-5; 9 bases fit TRBD1. CDR1 and CDR2 (germline): MNHEY, SVGAGI. The CDR3 has 16 residues. The ends lost 0 bases at V and 5 bases at J; junction bases unmatched: 8. The CDR3 reads CASSYSSGTGRHEQYF. In DNA, the CDR3 is TGTGCCAGCAGTTACTCGAGCGGGACAGGGAGGCACGAGCAGTACTTC.

The chain uses TRBV19 and TRBJ2-1; TRBD2 matches 11 bases. The V gene end was trimmed by 9 bases and the J gene end by 4 bases; junction bases not matched to a gene: 5. CDR1 is LNHDA and CDR2 is SQIVND in the germline V gene (reference sequence). This CDR3 region has 14 residues. The CDR3 DNA follows: TGTGCCAGCACGGGACTAGCGGTTTACAATGAGCAGTTCTTC. Translation: CASTGLAVYNEQFF.

The chain joins TRBV2 to TRBJ2-5; 11 bases match TRBD2. CDR3 length: 14 residues. Germline lookup yields CDR1 SNHLY and CDR2 FYNNEI. With 6 bases clipped from V and 9 bases from J, the junction kept 9 bases outside the gene matches. CDR3 nucleotides: TGTGCCAGCAGAGGACTAGCGGGCGAGGGGGCCCAGTACTTC. Translation gives CASRGLAGEGAQYF.

The chain couples TRBV9 to TRBJ1-1; 12 bases map to TRBD1. Trimming took 4 bases from V and 7 from J; bases not matched to a gene: 11. CDR3 size: 16 residues. Germline V lookup: CDR1 SGDLS, CDR2 YYNGEE. The CDR3 DNA reads as TGTGCCAGCAGCCCTCAATCGGGACAGGGGGCGAATGAAGCTTTCTTT. The encoded protein is CASSPQSGQGANEAFF.

This chain joins TRBV6-6 and TRBJ2-3; D is perhaps TRBD2 (6 bases). This CDR3 region has 14 residues. V was pared by 4 bases and J by 4 bases, with 12 bases between. Per germline, CDR1 MNHNY and CDR2 SVGAGI (reference sequence). The CDR3 loop reads CASSSTSKADTQYF. The DNA of the CDR3 is TGTGCCAGCAGTTCGACTAGTAAGGCAGATACGCAGTATTTT.

This chain uses TRBV11-3 with TRBJ2-2; possible D gene TRBD1, 5 bases. The CDR3 contains 15 residues. The V end lost 0 bases, the J end lost 7 bases, and 12 bases lay between the germline ends. Germline V gene data show CDR1 as SGHNT and CDR2 as YENEEA. The CDR3 nucleotides read TGTGCCAGCAGCTTAGAACCAGGGTTTAGCGGGGAGCTGTTTTTT. This gives the protein CASSLEPGFSGELFF.

The chain employs TRBV7-6 and TRBJ1-3; a possible D gene is TRBD1 (5 bases). The V gene's germline CDR1 is SGHVS and CDR2 FNYEAQ. Trimming left V 3 bases short and J 0 bases short, with 12 bases between. The CDR3 totals 16 residues. The CDR3 sequence: CASSLDITGSGNTIYF. CDR3 sequence (DNA): TGTGCCAGCAGCTTGGACATAACCGGCTCTGGAAACACCATATATTTT.

The rearrangement joins TRBV30 to TRBJ1-5, with a tentative D call TRBD1 (5 bases). V lost 0 bases and J lost 1, with 10 bases in between. The CDR3 covers 15 residues. CDR1 is GTSNPN, CDR2 SVGIG, per germline (reference sequence). Here the CDR3 DNA reads TGTGCCTGGAGTGTAATCGGGGGAAGCAATCAGCCCCAGCATTTT. Translating gives CAWSVIGGSNQPQHF.

This chain uses TRBV2 with TRBJ2-3; TRBD2 matches 10 bases. This CDR3 spans 16 amino acids. Unmatched junction bases numbered 7, after V lost 4 bases and J lost 3 bases. Germline loops: CDR1 SNHLY, CDR2 FYNNEI. CDR3 DNA sequence: TGTGCCAGCAGTGTGGGGAGCGGGAGGGCAACAGATACGCAGTATTTT. This sequence encodes CASSVGSGRATDTQYF.

The chain joins TRBV19 to TRBJ2-3; TRBD2 matches at 14 bases. Germline lookup yields CDR1 LNHDA and CDR2 SQIVND (reference sequence). This CDR3 has 14 residues. Trimming removed 6 bases from V and 10 bases from J; junction bases left unmatched: 6. This CDR3 reads CASRTGTSGSAQYF. DNA for the CDR3: TGTGCCAGTAGGACCGGGACTAGCGGGAGTGCGCAGTATTTT.

The chain joins TRBV2 to TRBJ1-2; D is unclear. In germline, CDR1 is SNHLY, CDR2 FYNNEI. The CDR3 length is 15 residues. V lost 0 bases to trimming and J lost 8 bases, with 16 bases between them. This CDR3 is CASSEAGQLTKGYTF. Written as DNA, the CDR3 is TGTGCCAGCAGTGAAGCCGGTCAACTAACGAAGGGCTACACCTTC.

J is TRBJ1-4 and V is TRBV29-1, with no clear D. V gave up 6 bases and J gave up 8 bases, with 16 bases separating them. The CDR3 has 13 residues. Germline V gene lookup returns CDR1 SQVTM and CDR2 ANQGSEA. As DNA, the CDR3 is TGCAGCGTCCTTGACCCGGGAGGAGAAAAACTGTTTTTT. It yields the protein CSVLDPGGEKLFF.

This chain joins TRBV7-8 and TRBJ2-1, with 7 bases fitting TRBD2. CDR1 and CDR2 (germline): SGHVS, FQNEAQ. The V segment lost 2 bases and the J segment 0 bases; nucleotides outside the gene matches: 4. CDR3 length: 16 amino acids. CDR3 bases: TGTGCCAGCAGCTTACGGGGCGGGAGCTCCTACAATGAGCAGTTCTTC. Protein: CASSLRGGSSYNEQFF.

This chain uses TRBV20-1 with TRBJ1-1; D is unresolved. In germline, CDR1 is DFQATT, CDR2 SNEGSKA (reference sequence). The CDR3 covers 11 residues. Trimming stripped 6 bases from V and 4 bases from J, with 9 bases between. DNA of the CDR3: TGCAGTGCCCAACACAGCACTGAAGCTTTCTTT. It encodes CSAQHSTEAFF.

The chain uses TRBV30 and TRBJ1-1, with 8 bases aligning to TRBD1. This CDR3 spans 12 amino acids. Germline V gene sequence: CDR1 GTSNPN, CDR2 SVGIG (reference sequence). V dropped 1 base and J dropped 7; count of bases not matched to a gene: 2. As DNA, the CDR3 is TGTGCCTGGAGTGGACAGGGGATTGAAGCTTTCTTT. Its translation: CAWSGQGIEAFF. The whole variable domain, remainder taken from reference TRBV30 and TRBJ1-1, is SQTIHQWPATLVQPVGSPLSLECTVEGTSNPNLYWYRQAAGRGLQLLFYSVGIGQISSEVPQNLSASRPQDRQFILSSKKLLLSDSGFYLCAWSGQGIEAFFGQGTRLTVV.

The chain's CDR3 is CASSLTTGRSTDTQYF. As DNA, the CDR3 is TGTGCCAGCAGTCTTACGACAGGTCGGAGCACAGATACGCAGTATTTT. This chain uses TRBV6-6 with TRBJ2-3, with D perhaps TRBD1 (6 bases). The CDR3 is 16 residues long. Germline-derived CDR1 and CDR2 are MNHNY and SVGAGI (reference sequence). Trimming left V 5 bases short and J 0 bases short, with 15 bases between.

This chain uses TRBV9 with TRBJ2-7, with D uncertain. Per the germline V gene, CDR1 is SGDLS and CDR2 is YYNGEE. This CDR3 comprises 13 residues. The ends were cut back, 0 bases at V and 12 bases at J, with 16 bases in the middle. The CDR3 nucleotides read TGTGCCAGCAGCGTAGACTTCGGTCAGGCGCCGTACTTC. This sequence encodes CASSVDFGQAPYF. Combining the CDR3 with reference TRBV9 and TRBJ2-7 gives the whole variable domain DSGVTQTPKHLITATGQRVTLRCSPRSGDLSVYWYQQSLDQGLQFLIQYYNGEERAKGNILERFSAQQFPDLHSELNLSSLELGDSALYFCASSVDFGQAPYFGPGTRLTVT.

Only one count was recorded for this clone. V gene TRBV5-1 combines with J gene TRBJ2-3; 7 bases are shared with TRBD2. V gave up 4 bases and J gave up 4 bases; unmatched junction bases: 12. There are 16 residues in the CDR3. Germline loops: CDR1 SGHRS, CDR2 YFSETQ. The CDR3 protein is CASSPIPGGLADTQYF. DNA of the CDR3: TGCGCCAGCAGCCCGATCCCGGGAGGTTTGGCAGATACGCAGTATTTT.

This sequence joins TRBV7-9 and TRBJ2-7, with D perhaps TRBD2 (7 bases). The CDR3 contains 12 residues. CDR1 is SEHNR, CDR2 FQNEAQ, per germline (reference sequence). Deletions cut 4 bases from V and 7 bases from J, with 11 bases between. The CDR3 DNA is TGTGCCAGCAGCTCCGAGGGGGGGGAGCAGTACTTC. Translation gives CASSSEGGEQYF.

The rearrangement joins TRBV2 to TRBJ2-5, with 7 bases that match TRBD1. The CDR3 runs 16 residues. Unmatched junction bases numbered 14, after V lost 6 bases and J lost 4 bases. Germline-derived CDR1 and CDR2 are SNHLY and FYNNEI. CDR3 residues: CASRTDPTGSRETQYF. In nucleotides, the CDR3 is TGTGCCAGCAGGACCGACCCGACAGGGAGCAGAGAGACCCAGTACTTC.

This clone was observed a few times. The gene calls are TRBV28 and TRBJ2-5; 11 positions agree with TRBD2. The V and J ends lost 6 bases and 2 bases, in that order; junction bases with no gene match: 5. The CDR3 length is 15 residues. Germline V gene data show CDR1 as MDHEN and CDR2 as SYDVKM. The CDR3 sequence: CASSPSGRSQETQYF. As DNA, the CDR3 is TGTGCCAGCAGCCCTAGCGGGAGGTCGCAAGAGACCCAGTACTTC.

V gene TRBV6-5 combines with J gene TRBJ1-4; D is undetermined. Trimming cost V 4 bases and J 8 bases, with 14 bases left between them. In germline, CDR1 is MNHEY, CDR2 SVGAGI. This CDR3 spans 14 amino acids. The CDR3 spells CASSSLAYMEKLFF. The CDR3 DNA reads TGTGCCAGCAGTTCCCTTGCTTACATGGAAAAACTGTTTTTT.